The present T cell receptor (beta chain) was sequenced within a study of identical twins. This clonotype occurred a few times. Its antigen is undetermined. One entry per CDR3 protein, called by TCRdb with MiXCR from the 5' RACE reads. The sample contains about 190,000 distinct CDR3 sequences, 15% of which appear only once. Study-level findings and limits: Part of the zero-insertion signal could reflect confounding by invariant MAIT and iNKT cells.

This sample was shared with a second study, whose subject was T cells expressing NK-cell markers.

Sequences were obtained from CD8+ T cells sorted from blood. This receptor was taken from a woman aged 18-35 years in good health.

CDR3 nucleotides: TGCGCCAGCAGCCAATCCGCGGGAGCGCTTTCTTACGAGCAGTACTTC. It encodes CASSQSAGALSYEQYF. The gene calls are TRBV4-1 and TRBJ2-7; the match to TRBD2 covers 7 bases. This CDR3 spans 16 amino acids. With V trimmed by 2 bases and J by 4 bases, 11 bases remained unmatched. CDR1 is MGHRA and CDR2 is YSYEKL in the germline V gene.